This is a list of T cell receptor beta chains from one sample in a study of sequential checkpoint blockade in melanoma. Profiled with immunoSEQ multiplex PCR; TCRdb holds only in-frame clones, not every one. The table shows about 3,400 clones, with around 60% occurring only once. The material sequenced was CD8+ T cells sorted from blood (inferred from file names), taken from a patient given nivolumab and ipilimumab in sequence. All receptors come from a human donor with melanoma. Both conserved end residues are part of each CDR3. A D gene is named only where the DNA matches it firmly. Clone size is stated in some rows and not others, as once, few, many or a class when expanded.

V: TRBV6-4; D: NA; size: NA; J: TRBJ2-7; CDR3: CASLPGGNDEQYF; DNA: TGTGCCAGTCTTCCCGGGGGTAACGACGAGCAGTACTTC
V: TRBV4-1; D: NA; size: NA; J: TRBJ1-6; CDR3: CASSPIWSQGGDNSPLHF; DNA: TGCGCCAGCAGCCCCATCTGGAGCCAAGGGGGAGATAATTCACCCCTCCACTTT
V: TRBV4-1; D: TRBD2; size: NA; J: TRBJ2-7; CDR3: CASSQETSVVYEQYF; DNA: TGCGCCAGCAGCCAAGAGACTAGCGTGGTCTACGAGCAGTACTTC
V: TRBV4-1; D: TRBD2; size: NA; J: TRBJ2-7; CDR3: CASSHGLAGGEQYF; DNA: TGTGCCAGCAGCCACGGACTAGCGGGAGGGGAGCAGTACTTC
V: TRBV2; D: TRBD1; size: NA; J: TRBJ2-7; CDR3: CASIDRGYEQYF; DNA: TGTGCCAGCATCGACAGGGGCTACGAGCAGTACTTC
V: TRBV7-5; D: NA; size: few; J: TRBJ2-5; CDR3: CASSLESELGQETQYF; DNA: TGTGCCAGCAGCTTAGAATCGGAGCTGGGCCAAGAGACCCAGTACTTC
V: TRBV4-2; D: NA; size: NA; J: TRBJ2-7; CDR3: CASSRGLGSEQYF; DNA: TGTGCCAGCAGCCGCGGTTTAGGCAGCGAGCAGTACTTC
V: TRBV19; D: NA; size: NA; J: TRBJ2-7; CDR3: CASSISSSYEQYF; DNA: TGTGCCAGTAGTATTTCTAGCTCCTACGAGCAGTACTTC
V: TRBV27; D: NA; size: few; J: TRBJ2-7; CDR3: CASSTPPGYEQYF; DNA: TGTGCCAGCAGTACCCCACCGGGTTACGAGCAGTACTTC
V: TRBV4-1; D: NA; size: once; J: TRBJ2-1; CDR3: CASSQEGDIYNEQFF; DNA: TGCGCCAGCAGCCAAGAAGGGGATATATACAATGAGCAGTTCTTC
V: TRBV2; D: NA; size: NA; J: TRBJ1-4; CDR3: CASSDTWALTNEKLFF; DNA: TGTGCCAGCAGTGATACCTGGGCACTAACTAATGAAAAACTGTTTTTT
V: TRBV27; D: NA; size: NA; J: TRBJ2-2; CDR3: CASSPNTGELFF; DNA: TGTGCCAGCAGCCCAAACACCGGGGAGCTGTTTTTT
V: TRBV20-1; D: NA; size: NA; J: TRBJ2-3; CDR3: CSAQDQDTQYF; DNA: TGCAGTGCTCAAGATCAGGATACGCAGTATTTT
V: TRBV6-1; D: NA; size: NA; J: TRBJ1-2; CDR3: CASSEGGWGVGYTF; DNA: TGTGCCAGCAGTGAAGGGGGATGGGGGGTCGGCTACACCTTC
V: TRBV27; D: NA; size: once; J: TRBJ2-7; CDR3: CASSSSGSYEQYF; DNA: TGTGCCAGCAGTAGTTCGGGGTCCTACGAGCAGTACTTC
V: TRBV30; D: NA; size: few; J: TRBJ2-7; CDR3: CAWSVSGEQYF; DNA: TGTGCCTGGAGTGTTTCGGGTGAGCAGTACTTC
V: TRBV28; D: NA; size: NA; J: TRBJ1-4; CDR3: CASSSRQRPYEKLFF; DNA: TGTGCCAGCAGTTCGAGACAGCGTCCTTATGAAAAACTGTTTTTT
V: TRBV4-1; D: NA; size: few; J: TRBJ2-7; CDR3: CASSQPGTRSQYF; DNA: TGCGCCAGCAGCCAACCTGGGACTCGATCGCAGTACTTC
V: TRBV4-1; D: NA; size: NA; J: TRBJ1-2; CDR3: CASSQAGGTYGYTF; DNA: TGCGCCAGCAGCCAAGCGGGCGGGACCTATGGCTACACCTTC
V: TRBV27; D: NA; size: NA; J: TRBJ2-2; CDR3: CASSPNTGELFF; DNA: TGTGCCAGTAGCCCAAACACCGGGGAGCTGTTTTTT
V: TRBV4-3; D: TRBD1; size: NA; J: TRBJ2-1; CDR3: CASSQDSGQGFYNEQFF; DNA: TGCGCCAGCAGCCAAGATTCGGGACAGGGTTTCTACAATGAGCAGTTCTTC
V: TRBV9; D: NA; size: once; J: TRBJ1-5; CDR3: CASSATDRSNQPQHF; DNA: TGTGCCAGCAGCGCCACCGACAGAAGCAATCAGCCCCAGCATTTT
V: TRBV19; D: NA; size: NA; J: TRBJ1-3; CDR3: CATSLSGGSGNTIYF; DNA: TGTGCCACCTCACTATCGGGGGGGTCTGGAAACACCATATATTTT
V: TRBV29-1; D: NA; size: NA; J: TRBJ2-2; CDR3: CSVDLSAGELFF; DNA: TGCAGCGTTGATCTCTCGGCCGGGGAGCTGTTTTTT
V: TRBV2; D: TRBD1; size: NA; J: TRBJ1-2; CDR3: CASNGQGYYGYTF; DNA: TGTGCCAGCAACGGACAGGGGTACTATGGCTACACCTTC
V: TRBV27; D: TRBD1; size: NA; J: TRBJ2-7; CDR3: CATWDRGSEQYF; DNA: TGTGCCACCTGGGACAGGGGAAGTGAGCAGTACTTC
V: TRBV9; D: TRBD1; size: NA; J: TRBJ1-3; CDR3: CASSVDSAGQGNTIYF; DNA: TGTGCCAGCAGCGTAGATAGTGCTGGACAGGGGAACACCATATATTTT
V: TRBV2; D: NA; size: once; J: TRBJ1-2; CDR3: CASIGGANYGYTF; DNA: TGTGCCAGCATAGGCGGAGCTAACTATGGCTACACCTTC
V: TRBV30; D: NA; size: few; J: TRBJ2-1; CDR3: CAWSDPFLSSYNEQFF; DNA: TGTGCCTGGAGTGACCCCTTCCTGAGCTCCTACAATGAGCAGTTCTTC
V: TRBV6-5; D: NA; size: NA; J: TRBJ1-1; CDR3: CASSTQVNTEAFF; DNA: TGTGCCAGCAGTACCCAGGTGAACACTGAAGCTTTCTTT
V: TRBV6-1; D: NA; size: once; J: TRBJ1-2; CDR3: CASSEAASLYNPNYGYTF; DNA: TGTGCCAGCAGTGAAGCAGCGTCCCTCTACAACCCTAACTATGGCTACACCTTC
V: TRBV9; D: NA; size: NA; J: TRBJ2-7; CDR3: CASSPTGDPAYEQYF; DNA: TGTGCCAGCAGCCCTACGGGGGACCCCGCCTACGAGCAGTACTTC
V: TRBV9; D: NA; size: few; J: TRBJ1-6; CDR3: CASSATTVSYNSPLHF; DNA: TGTGCCAGCAGCGCAACAACAGTCTCCTATAATTCACCCCTCCACTTT
V: TRBV4-3; D: NA; size: NA; J: TRBJ2-7; CDR3: CASSQSRVSTYEQYF; DNA: TGCGCCAGCAGCCAATCCCGGGTGTCAACCTACGAGCAGTACTTC
V: TRBV23-1; D: TRBD1; size: NA; J: TRBJ2-7; CDR3: CASSHSGTGYEQYF; DNA: TGCGCCAGCAGTCACTCCGGGACAGGATACGAGCAGTACTTC
V: TRBV19; D: NA; size: few; J: TRBJ1-2; CDR3: CASSIDLELTGTRSGYTF; DNA: TGTGCCAGTAGTATAGATCTGGAATTGACGGGAACAAGGAGTGGCTACACCTTC
V: TRBV29-1; D: NA; size: few; J: TRBJ2-7; CDR3: CSVEVLAGEQYF; DNA: TGCAGCGTTGAAGTACTAGCAGGCGAGCAGTACTTC
V: TRBV6-5; D: TRBD1; size: NA; J: TRBJ2-7; CDR3: CASTGVEQYF; DNA: TGTGCCAGTACAGGGGTCGAGCAGTACTTC
V: TRBV4-2; D: NA; size: few; J: TRBJ2-7; CDR3: CASSHPVESGADTYEQYF; DNA: TGTGCCAGCAGCCACCCGGTCGAGAGTGGAGCTGATACCTACGAGCAGTACTTC
V: TRBV27; D: NA; size: NA; J: TRBJ2-7; CDR3: CASSLGGHEQYF; DNA: TGTGCCAGCAGTTTAGGCGGGCACGAGCAGTACTTC
V: TRBV5-4; D: TRBD1; size: NA; J: TRBJ1-2; CDR3: CASRGGQGASYGYTF; DNA: TGTGCCAGCAGAGGAGGCCAGGGGGCTTCCTATGGCTACACCTTC
V: TRBV7-8; D: TRBD1; size: NA; J: TRBJ2-7; CDR3: CASSSDTGVYEQYF; DNA: TGTGCCAGCAGCTCAGACACAGGGGTCTACGAGCAGTACTTC
V: TRBV30; D: NA; size: NA; J: TRBJ1-6; CDR3: CAWSRDIRSPLHF; DNA: TGTGCCTGGAGTAGGGACATCCGCTCACCCCTCCACTTT
V: TRBV9; D: TRBD2; size: NA; J: TRBJ2-1; CDR3: CASSVSGSSYNEQFF; DNA: TGTGCCAGCAGCGTCAGCGGGAGCTCCTACAATGAGCAGTTCTTC
V: TRBV11-1; D: NA; size: NA; J: TRBJ2-7; CDR3: CATSGEEQYF; DNA: TGTGCCACTTCAGGGGAAGAGCAGTACTTC
V: TRBV5-1; D: NA; size: NA; J: TRBJ2-7; CDR3: CASSLGGYEQYF; DNA: TGCGCCAGCAGCTTGGGGGGCTACGAGCAGTACTTC
V: TRBV7-9; D: TRBD2; size: NA; J: TRBJ2-5; CDR3: CASSLDSWGGSVETQYF; DNA: TGTGCCAGCAGCTTAGATTCTTGGGGCGGGAGCGTCGAGACCCAGTACTTC
V: TRBV6-5; D: TRBD1; size: NA; J: TRBJ2-7; CDR3: CASSYVGQGSFEQYF; DNA: TGTGCCAGCAGTTACGTGGGACAGGGAAGCTTCGAGCAGTACTTC
V: TRBV4-3; D: NA; size: NA; J: TRBJ1-6; CDR3: CASSQEGGIGDSPLHF; DNA: TGCGCCAGCAGCCAAGAAGGAGGGATTGGGGATTCACCCCTCCACTTT
V: TRBV4-1; D: NA; size: NA; J: TRBJ1-1; CDR3: CASSQGSFLGDTEAFF; DNA: TGCGCCAGCAGCCAAGGGAGCTTTTTAGGGGACACTGAAGCTTTCTTT
V: TRBV5-1; D: TRBD1; size: NA; J: TRBJ1-5; CDR3: CASSPRTGVDQPQHF; DNA: TGCGCCAGCAGCCCCCGGACAGGGGTCGATCAGCCCCAGCATTTT
V: TRBV27; D: TRBD1; size: NA; J: TRBJ2-7; CDR3: CASSLTFRDRVGSGYTEQYF; DNA: TGTGCCAGCAGTTTGACCTTTAGGGACAGGGTCGGTAGCGGGTATACGGAGCAGTACTTC
V: TRBV4-3; D: NA; size: NA; J: TRBJ1-1; CDR3: CASSQDGGVTEAFF; DNA: TGCGCCAGCAGCCAAGACGGGGGAGTGACTGAAGCTTTCTTT
V: TRBV27; D: NA; size: NA; J: TRBJ1-4; CDR3: CASSLVVGGVVEKLFF; DNA: TGTGCCAGCAGTTTAGTAGTGGGGGGAGTGGTTGAAAAACTGTTTTTT
V: TRBV4-1; D: NA; size: NA; J: TRBJ2-7; CDR3: CASSQASGPSYEQYF; DNA: TGCGCCAGCAGCCAAGCCAGCGGACCCTCCTACGAGCAGTACTTC